Presented here are 8 T cell receptor beta chains from one specimen sequenced in a study of beta chain features in type 1 diabetes. Regarding the study as a whole: In all four CD4+ subsets, TCRB CDR3 length was significantly, moderately reduced in type 1 diabetes.

As every portion of the isolated RNA was reverse transcribed, the sequencing read expressed TCRB transcripts. Clones were sequenced by immunoSEQ multiplex PCR, and TCRdb holds only the in-frame ones, with some missing. The table shows approximately 170,000 clones, with more than 60% occurring only once. These receptors are not linked to any known antigen. The specimen was naive CD4+ T cells from blood. These receptors all stem from a man aged 25 to 45 with type 1 diabetes.

V and J are TRBV30 and TRBJ2-3; 7 bases map to TRBD2. V trimming: 2 bases; J trimming: 2 bases; junction bases outside the gene matches: 4. The length of the CDR3 is 14 residues. Germline V gene sequence: CDR1 GTSNPN, CDR2 SVGIG (reference sequence). This CDR3 is CAWSTGGPTDTQYF. DNA of the CDR3: TGTGCCTGGAGTACGGGGGGACCCACAGATACGCAGTATTTT.

The DNA of the CDR3 is TGTGCCAGCAGGCAAAGTGGTAGCGGTCCCTACAATGAGCAGTTCTTC. Translating it yields CASRQSGSGPYNEQFF. The gene calls are TRBV14 and TRBJ2-1, with D perhaps matching TRBD2 (6 bases). The CDR3 consists of 16 residues. The germline V gene has CDR1 SGHDN and CDR2 FVKESK. Deletions cut 6 bases from V and 2 bases from J, with 17 bases between.

The J gene is TRBJ1-2, the V gene TRBV7-9; no clear D gene. CDR1 SEHNR and CDR2 FQNEAQ come from the germline V gene (reference sequence). This CDR3 region has 13 residues. The V and J ends lost 1 base and 4 bases respectively, with 7 bases between them. The CDR3 region has the DNA TGTGCCAGCAGCTTAGAAACGGGCTATGGCTACACCTTC. Its translation: CASSLETGYGYTF.

The chain recombines TRBV9 with TRBJ2-5; D not certain. Looked up from germline, CDR1 is SGDLS and CDR2 is YYNGEE. Trimming left V 0 bases short and J 4 bases short, with 13 bases between. The CDR3 is 15 amino acids. CDR3 protein: CASSVDPRVGETQYF. The CDR3 DNA follows: TGTGCCAGCAGCGTAGACCCCAGAGTGGGAGAGACCCAGTACTTC.

The genes are TRBV28 and TRBJ2-3, with D possibly being TRBD2 (6 bases). The V end lost 3 bases, the J end lost 4 bases, and 14 bases lay between the germline ends. CDR3 length equals 15 residues. The germline V gene encodes CDR1 MDHEN and CDR2 SYDVKM. CDR3 DNA sequence: TGTGCCAGCAGTTTTCGGCTAGCGACCGCAGATACGCAGTATTTT. This sequence encodes CASSFRLATADTQYF.

Remarks on this clone: The same CDR3 arises from other DNA sequences in this sample as well. V and J are TRBV29-1 and TRBJ1-2; D gene ambiguous. Between the trimmed V and J ends, which lost 4 bases and 1 base, there was a span of 7 bases. This CDR3 region has 12 residues. Germline CDR1 and CDR2: SQVTM and ANQGSEA. The CDR3: CSVAWGNYGYTF. CDR3 nucleotide sequence: TGCAGCGTTGCTTGGGGTAACTATGGCTACACCTTC.

The chain recombines TRBV15 with TRBJ2-4, with D unresolved. Germline CDR1 is LNHNV and CDR2 is YYDKDF (reference sequence). V was cut by 0 bases and J by 2 bases, with 17 bases left in between. The CDR3 loop spans 18 amino acids. CDR3 amino acids: CATSRDRNLLASKNIQYF. CDR3 sequence (DNA): TGTGCCACCAGCAGAGATCGGAACCTATTAGCCTCCAAAAACATTCAGTACTTC. The full variable domain, with the rest looked up from reference TRBV15 and TRBJ2-4, is DAMVIQNPRYQVTQFGKPVTLSCSQTLNHNVMYWYQQKSSQAPKLLFHYYDKDFNNEADTPDNFQSRRPNTSFCFLDIRSPGLGDTAMYLCATSRDRNLLASKNIQYFGAGTRLSVL.

This clone was found once. This chain uses TRBV25-1 with TRBJ2-6, with D tentatively TRBD2 (6 bases). This CDR3 has 16 amino acids. Germline values: CDR1 MGHDK, CDR2 SYGVNS. V shed 4 bases and J shed 0 bases, with 10 bases lying between them. The CDR3 DNA reads as TGTGCCAGCAGTGGCCCGACTAGCTCTGGGGCCAACGTCCTGACTTTC. This gives the protein CASSGPTSSGANVLTF. The entire variable domain, with the rest obtained from reference TRBV25-1 and TRBJ2-6, is as follows: EADIYQTPRYLVIGTGKKITLECSQTMGHDKMYWYQQDPGMELHLIHYSYGVNSTEKGDLSSESTVSRIRTEHFPLTLESARPSHTSQYLCASSGPTSSGANVLTFGAGSRLTVL.